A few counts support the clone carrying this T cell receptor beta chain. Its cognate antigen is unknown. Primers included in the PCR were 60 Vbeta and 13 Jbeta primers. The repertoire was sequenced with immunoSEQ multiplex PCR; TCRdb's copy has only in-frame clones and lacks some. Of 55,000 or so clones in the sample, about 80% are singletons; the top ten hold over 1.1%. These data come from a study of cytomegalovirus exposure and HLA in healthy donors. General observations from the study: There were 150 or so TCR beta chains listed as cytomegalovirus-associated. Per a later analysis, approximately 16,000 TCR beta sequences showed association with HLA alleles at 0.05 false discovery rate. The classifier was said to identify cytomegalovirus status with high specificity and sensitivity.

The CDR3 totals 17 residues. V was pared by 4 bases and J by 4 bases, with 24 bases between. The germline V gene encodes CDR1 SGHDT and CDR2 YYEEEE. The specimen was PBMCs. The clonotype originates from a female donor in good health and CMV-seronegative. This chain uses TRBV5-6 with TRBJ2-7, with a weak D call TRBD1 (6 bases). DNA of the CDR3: TGTGCCAGCAGCATCCTTGGGGCCAGGGGCCACCCGTACGAGCAGTACTTC. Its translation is CASSILGARGHPYEQYF.